This T cell receptor beta chain is drawn from a study of OX40 agonist ivuxolimab in advanced cancers. Study as a whole: Prior checkpoint blockade (anti-PD-1, anti-PD-L1 or anti-CTLA-4) was permitted; approximately 40% had it.

Regarding the study as a whole: Among patients with partial responses at 0.1-3.0 mg/kg, clonal expansion was among the lowest.

As regards this clone: Its antigen is undetermined.

V lost 11 bases, J lost 4 bases, and 15 bases lay in between. Germline V lookup: CDR1 MDHEN, CDR2 SYDVKM. The CDR3 is 13 residues long. Sequencing was performed with immunoSEQ multiplex PCR; in TCRdb, only in-frame clones are kept and a portion is missing. The table includes some 70,000 clones, more than 85% detected once. This TCR was sampled from an adult with an advanced solid tumor such as melanoma, head and neck, liver or kidney cancer. The sequencing here drew on CD4+ or CD8+ T cells sorted from blood, taken in a trial of the OX40 agonist ivuxolimab. This chain links TRBV28 with TRBJ2-1; tentative D call: TRBD1 (5 bases). CDR3 in DNA: TGTGCCCGCCAGGGCCTCCTTTACAATGAGCAGTTCTTC. This sequence encodes CARQGLLYNEQFF.